This paragraph covers one T cell receptor beta chain sequence. Its antigen is still unknown. The record originates from a study of vaccination effects on CD4 cells after COVID-19. Per germline, CDR1 SGHNT and CDR2 YYREEE (reference sequence). The CDR3 loop spans 15 amino acids. V lost 2 bases and J lost 0, with 8 bases in between. Profiled with immunoSEQ multiplex PCR; TCRdb holds only in-frame clones, not every one. This table holds tens of thousands of clones, 70% to 75% found once. Culturing for about ten days preceded CD4+ T cell isolation. Each participant received a vaccine that was either BNT162b2 or mRNA-1273, given as two doses.

The sample here was CD4+ T cells from PBMCs cultured without peptide, taken after COVID-19 vaccination. The V call is TRBV5-4, the J call TRBJ2-2; a possible D gene is TRBD1 (5 bases). This receptor was identified in a human donor who received a COVID-19 vaccine. The CDR3 DNA sequence: TGTGCCAGCAGCTTAGGCAGGGCGAACACCGGGGAGCTGTTTTTT. This translates into CASSLGRANTGELFF.